Below are 30 T cell receptor beta chains sequenced from a single sample in a study of T cell changes during pregnancy in multiple sclerosis. The method was immunoSEQ multiplex PCR; TCRdb's version includes in-frame clones alone and lacks a portion of them. There are tens of thousands of clones in the sample; approximately 92% occur only once, and roughly 1% lies in the top ten. The input for sequencing was peripheral blood, taken in the first trimester of pregnancy. The receptors stem from a female donor with multiple sclerosis, enrolled in a pregnancy study.

The chain employs TRBV5-1 and TRBJ2-2; no clear D gene. Per the germline V gene, CDR1 is SGHRS and CDR2 is YFSETQ. Trimming took off 0 bases at V and 7 bases at J, with 4 bases between the two ends. The CDR3 is 12 residues long. The chain's CDR3 is CASSLAVGELFF. As DNA, the CDR3 is TGCGCCAGCAGCTTGGCCGTCGGGGAGCTGTTTTTT. Together with reference TRBV5-1 and TRBJ2-2, the CDR3 gives the full variable domain: KAGVTQTPRYLIKTRGQQVTLSCSPISGHRSVSWYQQTPGQGLQFLFEYFSETQRNKGNFPGRFSGRQFSNSRSEMNVSTLELGDSALYLCASSLAVGELFFGEGSRLTVL.

The rearrangement links TRBV13 to TRBJ2-4; no reliable D call. This CDR3 spans 15 amino acids. Trimming removed 3 bases from V and 8 bases from J, with 17 bases in between. Per germline, CDR1 PRHDT and CDR2 FYEKMQ (reference sequence). The chain's CDR3 is CASSFKGPGYDIQYF. CDR3 in DNA: TGTGCCAGCAGCTTTAAAGGTCCCGGGTACGACATTCAGTACTTC.

This CDR3 is CASRTSGRNEQYF. The CDR3, as DNA: TGTGCCAGCAGGACTAGCGGGAGAAACGAGCAGTACTTC. The chain uses TRBV27 and TRBJ2-7; TRBD2 aligns across 12 bases. Unmatched junction bases numbered 2, after V lost 6 bases and J lost 5 bases. This CDR3 spans 13 amino acids. CDR1 is MNHEY and CDR2 is SMNVEV in the germline V gene (reference sequence).

The chain has TRBV2 and TRBJ2-2, with 7 bases fitting TRBD1. CDR3 size: 15 residues. From germline, CDR1 is SNHLY and CDR2 FYNNEI. Trimming at V came to 2 bases and at J to 7 bases, leaving 7 bases not matched to a gene. In DNA, the CDR3 is TGTGCCAGCAGTGAAACGACAGGGCCGTTCGGGGAGCTGTTTTTT. This codes for CASSETTGPFGELFF.

This CDR3 is CASSATFPYEQYF. The CDR3 DNA reads TGTGCCAGCAGCGCAACATTTCCCTACGAGCAGTACTTC. The rearrangement joins TRBV2 to TRBJ2-7, with D unclear. Trimming pared 6 bases from V and 2 bases from J, leaving 11 bases between. Per germline, CDR1 SNHLY and CDR2 FYNNEI. CDR3 length: 13 amino acids.

The CDR3 region has the DNA TGTGCCAGCCCGGACAGGGTCACCGGGGAGCTGTTTTTT. Translated: CASPDRVTGELFF. The V call is TRBV18, the J call TRBJ2-2; 8 nucleotides align to TRBD1. The germline gives CDR1 KGHSH, CDR2 LQKENI. V shed 8 bases and J 4 bases; nucleotides not matched to a gene: 3. This CDR3 is built from 13 residues.

This clone was recorded only once. The chain recombines TRBV4-2 with TRBJ1-3; TRBD1 aligns across 8 bases. With V trimmed by 5 bases and J by 1 base, 1 base remained unmatched. Germline V CDR1 and CDR2: LGHNA, YNFKEQ. The CDR3 spans 14 residues. CDR3 nucleotide sequence: TGTGCCAGCAGCACAGGGGGTTCTGGAAACACCATATATTTT. It encodes CASSTGGSGNTIYF.

The chain links TRBV10-3 to TRBJ1-3, with a tentative D call TRBD1 (6 bases). CDR1 ENHRY and CDR2 SYGVKD come from the germline V gene. The CDR3 consists of 15 residues. Trimming pared 8 bases from V and 0 bases from J, leaving 14 bases between. The CDR3 sequence is CAIGKGVLSGNTIYF. The CDR3 region has the DNA TGTGCCATCGGAAAGGGGGTTCTCTCTGGAAACACCATATATTTT.

V and J are TRBV7-2 and TRBJ1-5; D is uncertain. Trimming cost V 5 bases and J 2 bases, with 7 bases left between them. Germline CDR1 is SGHTA and CDR2 is FQGNSA. The CDR3 sequence is 13 residues long. CDR3 bases: TGTGCCAGCAGCAGCCAAGGCAATCAGCCCCAGCATTTT. Its translation is CASSSQGNQPQHF.

The chain uses TRBV7-9 and TRBJ2-3; D not certain. CDR1 is SEHNR, CDR2 FQNEAQ, per germline (reference sequence). CDR3 size: 14 residues. Trimming stripped 1 base from V and 1 base from J, with 6 bases between. CDR3 bases: TGTGCCAGCAGCTTAGTTACGGGCACAGATACGCAGTATTTT. Translating it yields CASSLVTGTDTQYF. Looking up the rest from reference TRBV7-9 and TRBJ2-3 gives the full variable domain: DTGVSQNPRHKITKRGQNVTFRCDPISEHNRLYWYRQTLGQGPEFLTYFQNEAQLEKSRLLSDRFSAERPKGSFSTLEIQRTEQGDSAMYLCASSLVTGTDTQYFGPGTRLTVL.

CDR3 residues: CASSLEGAGASYEQYF. CDR3 nucleotides: TGCGCCAGCAGCTTGGAGGGCGCGGGGGCCAGTTACGAGCAGTACTTC. The rearrangement joins TRBV5-1 to TRBJ2-7, with D maybe TRBD2 (7 bases). This CDR3 is 16 amino acids long. CDR1 is SGHRS, CDR2 YFSETQ, per germline. V dropped 0 bases and J dropped 4 bases, with 17 bases sitting between them. The full variable domain, its missing parts supplied by reference TRBV5-1 and TRBJ2-7, is KAGVTQTPRYLIKTRGQQVTLSCSPISGHRSVSWYQQTPGQGLQFLFEYFSETQRNKGNFPGRFSGRQFSNSRSEMNVSTLELGDSALYLCASSLEGAGASYEQYFGPGTRLTVT.

This clone was counted once. The rearrangement uses TRBV11-3 and TRBJ1-2; D remains unclear. Germline CDR1 is SGHNT and CDR2 is YENEEA. V lost 6 bases, J lost 8 bases, and 13 bases lay in between. This CDR3 is 12 amino acids long. The DNA of the CDR3 is TGTGCCAGCAGTCACAACGGCGGGGGCTACACCTTC. It codes for CASSHNGGGYTF.

The chain employs TRBV27 and TRBJ2-7; D gene uncertain. CDR3 size: 14 residues. Deletions cut 1 base from V and 5 bases from J, with 12 bases between. Germline CDR1 and CDR2: MNHEY and SMNVEV (reference sequence). CDR3 nucleotide sequence: TGTGCCAGCAGTTTATTCGGCCTCCAGGACGAGCAGTACTTC. Its protein product is CASSLFGLQDEQYF.

The rearrangement joins TRBV4-1 to TRBJ1-5, with 7 bases matching TRBD1. The germline CDR1 and CDR2 sequences are MGHRA and YSYEKL. The CDR3 covers 15 residues. The ends lost 0 bases at V and 5 bases at J; junction bases unmatched: 4. The CDR3 coding sequence is TGCGCCAGCAGCCAAGATGAGGGGGCCTATCAGCCCCAGCATTTT. Translation gives CASSQDEGAYQPQHF.

The gene calls are TRBV6-1 and TRBJ1-1; D is undetermined. The CDR3 covers 13 residues. V lost 7 bases, J lost 2 bases, and 11 bases lay in between. Germline V gene sequence: CDR1 MNHNS, CDR2 SASEGT. The CDR3 spells CASTSEGNTEAFF. CDR3 bases: TGTGCCAGCACCTCAGAGGGAAACACTGAAGCTTTCTTT.

This chain uses TRBV7-9 with TRBJ1-6, with D possibly being TRBD1 (6 bases). The germline CDR1 and CDR2 sequences are SEHNR and FQNEAQ (reference sequence). The length of the CDR3 is 16 residues. V lost 5 bases, J lost 6 bases, and 17 bases lay in between. CDR3 sequence: CASSPLGGGVNSPLHF. In nucleotides, the CDR3 is TGTGCCAGCAGCCCGCTGGGGGGGGGCGTTAATTCACCCCTCCACTTT.

The V gene is TRBV18, the J gene TRBJ2-1; D might be TRBD2 (5 bases). The V and J ends lost 0 bases and 5 bases respectively, with 5 bases between them. The CDR3 runs to 13 residues. Germline V gene sequence: CDR1 KGHSH, CDR2 LQKENI. CDR3: CASSPPTNNEQFF. In DNA form, the CDR3 reads TGTGCCAGCTCACCACCGACTAACAATGAGCAGTTCTTC. The full variable domain, with the rest looked up from reference TRBV18 and TRBJ2-1, is NAGVMQNPRHLVRRRGQEARLRCSPMKGHSHVYWYRQLPEEGLKFMVYLQKENIIDESGMPKERFSAEFPKEGPSILRIQQVVRGDSAAYFCASSPPTNNEQFFGPGTRLTVL.

As DNA, the CDR3 is TGTGCCAGCAGCTTAGGAGGGAATGGCTATGGCTACACCTTC. Encoded protein: CASSLGGNGYGYTF. The genes are TRBV7-6 and TRBJ1-2; D gene unclear. Germline CDR1 SGHVS, CDR2 FNYEAQ. Trimming took 1 base from V and 4 from J, leaving 10 bases between them. This CDR3 contains 14 residues.

The chain employs TRBV10-3 and TRBJ2-3; TRBD2 matches at 9 bases. CDR3 length: 17 residues. V lost 2 bases to trimming and J lost 2 bases; unmatched junction nucleotides: 8. Germline CDR1 and CDR2: ENHRY and SYGVKD. This chain's CDR3 is CAISETLAGRATDTQYF. In DNA, the CDR3 is TGTGCCATCAGTGAGACCCTAGCGGGGCGAGCCACAGATACGCAGTATTTT.

This clone turned up a few times. The rearrangement joins TRBV6-5 to TRBJ2-3, with a weak D call TRBD2 (6 bases). There are 16 residues in the CDR3. CDR1 is MNHEY and CDR2 is SVGAGI in the germline V gene. With 2 bases removed from V and 5 bases from J, the gap between germline ends came to 17 bases. The CDR3 sequence is CASSYRDSPFRDTQYF. CDR3 in DNA: TGTGCCAGCAGTTACCGGGACTCCCCTTTCAGAGATACGCAGTATTTT.

This chain uses TRBV10-3 with TRBJ2-3; D possibly corresponds to TRBD1 (7 bases). Germline CDR1 ENHRY, CDR2 SYGVKD. V lost 8 bases and J 3 bases, leaving 9 bases between the germline ends. The CDR3 sequence is 12 residues long. CDR3 nucleotides: TGTGCCATCCAGGGGGGAACAGATACGCAGTATTTT. Amino acids: CAIQGGTDTQYF.

This clone appeared once. This chain links TRBV5-1 with TRBJ2-3; 13 bases fit TRBD2. With V trimmed by 4 bases and J by 6 bases, 11 bases remained unmatched. In germline, CDR1 is SGHRS, CDR2 YFSETQ. This CDR3 has 17 amino acids. In nucleotides, the CDR3 is TGCGCCAGCAGCCCATGGACTAGCGGGAGTGTACACGATACGCAGTATTTT. This sequence encodes CASSPWTSGSVHDTQYF.

The J gene is TRBJ2-1, the V gene TRBV4-3; D ambiguous. Germline assignment: CDR1 LGHNA and CDR2 YSLEER. V was clipped by 1 base and J by 6 bases, with 7 bases between them. The CDR3 totals 13 residues. The CDR3 protein is CASSQGPGNEQFF. CDR3 DNA sequence: TGCGCCAGCAGCCAAGGGCCGGGCAATGAGCAGTTCTTC.

The V call is TRBV28, the J call TRBJ2-6; 10 nucleotides agree with TRBD2. CDR1 and CDR2 from the germline V gene are MDHEN and SYDVKM. Trimming took 7 bases from V and 2 from J; bases not matched to a gene: 5. CDR3 length: 16 amino acids. The CDR3 DNA sequence: TGTGCCAGCATGCTAGCGGGAGCCGCTGGGGCCAACGTCCTGACTTTC. Translation: CASMLAGAAGANVLTF.

The rearrangement uses TRBV5-1 and TRBJ1-2, with TRBD1 matching 7 bases. The CDR3 extends over 15 amino acids. V was clipped by 4 bases and J by 2 bases; unmatched bases: 8. Germline V CDR1 and CDR2: SGHRS, YFSETQ. CDR3 sequence (DNA): TGCGCCAGCAGCCCAGGACAGGCGCCCAACTATGGCTACACCTTC. Translated: CASSPGQAPNYGYTF.

The chain is built from TRBV5-1 and TRBJ2-1; D may be TRBD2 (5 bases). The germline CDR1 and CDR2 sequences are SGHRS and YFSETQ. V was clipped by 0 bases and J by 5 bases, with 12 bases between them. The CDR3 consists of 15 residues. DNA for the CDR3: TGCGCCAGCAGCTTGGCTACGGGGTTTAACAATGAGCAGTTCTTC. Residues: CASSLATGFNNEQFF.

This chain links TRBV2 with TRBJ2-7; a weak D match, TRBD1 (6 bases). Trimming removed 1 base from V and 6 bases from J, with 10 bases in between. This CDR3 has 13 amino acids. Germline CDR1 is SNHLY and CDR2 is FYNNEI. CDR3 region: CASSEEQGSEQYF. The CDR3 DNA sequence: TGTGCCAGCAGTGAAGAACAGGGATCCGAGCAGTACTTC.

V gene TRBV5-1 combines with J gene TRBJ2-3, with 9 bases identical to TRBD1. The V gene end was trimmed by 4 bases and the J gene end by 3 bases; junction bases not matched to a gene: 6. The CDR3 covers 15 residues. Germline loops: CDR1 SGHRS, CDR2 YFSETQ. Here the CDR3 DNA reads TGCGCCAGCAGCGCCGGACAGGGGCCGACAGATACGCAGTATTTT. This translates into CASSAGQGPTDTQYF.

This chain connects TRBV2 to TRBJ1-2; 7 bases are shared with TRBD1. The CDR3 sequence is 14 residues long. Germline V gene sequence: CDR1 SNHLY, CDR2 FYNNEI. The CDR3 DNA sequence: TGTGCGAGTCAGCCTAAGACAGGGTACTATGGCTACACCTTC. Protein: CASQPKTGYYGYTF.

This chain connects TRBV18 to TRBJ1-1; TRBD1 might be the D (6 bases). The germline CDR1 and CDR2 sequences are KGHSH and LQKENI. Trimming removed 6 bases from V and 4 bases from J, with 18 bases in between. This CDR3 contains 15 residues. The CDR3 coding sequence is TGTGCCAGCTCCCAACAGGTGGGGGCGAGCACTGAAGCTTTCTTT. Protein: CASSQQVGASTEAFF. Complete variable domain (other parts from reference TRBV18 and TRBJ1-1): NAGVMQNPRHLVRRRGQEARLRCSPMKGHSHVYWYRQLPEEGLKFMVYLQKENIIDESGMPKERFSAEFPKEGPSILRIQQVVRGDSAAYFCASSQQVGASTEAFFGQGTRLTVV.